The 8 T cell receptor beta chains presented below share a single source sample, sequenced in a study of blood T cells in healthy people across ages. Using a J-beta primer mix together with a sample-barcoded 5' primer, a second PCR was run for about 7 to 12 cycles. A single record per CDR3 protein comes from TCRdb applying MiXCR to the 5' RACE reads. The sample shows 1.5 million to 2 million distinct CDR3 sequences, about 50% of them seen only once. The source material was blood. All receptors derive from a woman aged 40 to 50 in good health.

This clonotype showed up just a few times. The J gene is TRBJ2-5, the V gene TRBV4-1; maybe TRBD2 (5 bases). The V end was cut by 3 bases, the J end by 3 bases, with 20 bases between. Germline V gene lookup returns CDR1 MGHRA and CDR2 YSYEKL. This CDR3 is 17 amino acids long. The CDR3 loop is CASSQEVLSGQKETQYF. As DNA, the CDR3 is TGCGCCAGCAGCCAGGAGGTCCTTTCGGGCCAGAAAGAGACCCAGTACTTC.

The V and J genes are TRBV7-2 and TRBJ2-7; D gene uncertain. CDR3 size: 13 residues. The V end was cut by 5 bases, the J end by 4 bases, with 12 bases between. Germline CDR1 reads SGHTA; CDR2 reads FQGNSA. Here the CDR3 reads CASSEASFYEQYF. CDR3 bases: TGTGCCAGCAGCGAGGCGTCTTTTTACGAGCAGTACTTC.

A note on this clonotype: A read error may explain this, as a much larger clone is one base away. The J gene is TRBJ2-1, the V gene TRBV5-1; D ambiguous. V was trimmed by 0 bases and J by 4 bases, leaving 8 bases between them. The CDR3 runs to 14 residues. Germline-derived CDR1 and CDR2 are SGHRS and YFSETQ. The chain's CDR3 is CASSLANGYNEQFF. The CDR3 nucleotides read TGCGCCAGCAGCTTGGCCAACGGGTACAATGAGCAGTTCTTC.

This sequence joins TRBV6-1 and TRBJ1-2; TRBD1 aligns across 10 bases. CDR1 and CDR2 from the germline V gene are MNHNS and SASEGT. The CDR3 is 17 amino acids. After removal of 6 bases from V and 0 bases from J, the junction contained 10 bases not matched to a gene. The CDR3 region is CASRNDRGRLSNYGYTF. DNA of the CDR3: TGTGCCAGCAGAAACGACAGGGGGCGACTTTCTAACTATGGCTACACCTTC.

This chain connects TRBV7-2 to TRBJ2-7, with no clear D. The end of the DNA fits TRBJ2-5 better, so the J call may be wrong. The CDR3 is made up of 13 amino acids. Germline lookup yields CDR1 SGHTA and CDR2 FQGNSA. In DNA form, the CDR3 reads TGTGCCAGCAGCGTAGTTGTAGTTGAGACCCAGTACTTC. Residues: CASSVVVVETQYF.

CDR3 in DNA: TGCGCCAGCAGTGCGACCGGGACCCTCTCCTACGAGCAGTACTTC. Protein sequence: CASSATGTLSYEQYF. The V call is TRBV10-2, the J call TRBJ2-7; the D gene could be TRBD1 or TRBD2 (5 bases each). Trimming took off 4 bases at V and 0 bases at J, with 13 bases between the two ends. Germline lookup yields CDR1 WSHSY and CDR2 SAAADI. CDR3 size: 15 residues.

This clonotype was recorded a few times. This rearrangement joins TRBV5-1 to TRBJ1-6; D is perhaps TRBD1 (6 bases). Germline-derived CDR1 and CDR2 are SGHRS and YFSETQ. This CDR3 is 16 amino acids long. V shed 0 bases and J shed 6 bases, with 13 bases lying between them. The CDR3 sequence: CASSLEAGVPNSPLHF. In DNA form, the CDR3 reads TGCGCCAGCAGCTTGGAGGCAGGGGTACCTAATTCACCCCTCCACTTT.

The chain couples TRBV20-1 to TRBJ1-2, with 9 positions matching TRBD1. Germline V gives CDR1 DFQATT, CDR2 SNEGSKA (reference sequence). The CDR3 is made up of 12 amino acids. The V gene end was trimmed by 3 bases and the J gene end by 7 bases; junction bases not matched to a gene: 3. The CDR3 is CSASRGQGGYTF. CDR3 nucleotide sequence: TGCAGTGCTAGTAGGGGACAGGGTGGCTACACCTTC.